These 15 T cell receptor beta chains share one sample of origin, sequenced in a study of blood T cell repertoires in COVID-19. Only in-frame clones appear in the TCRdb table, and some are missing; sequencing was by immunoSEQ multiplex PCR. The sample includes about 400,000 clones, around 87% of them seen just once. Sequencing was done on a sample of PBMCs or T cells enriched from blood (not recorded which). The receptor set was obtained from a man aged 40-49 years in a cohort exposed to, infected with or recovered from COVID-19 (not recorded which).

The CDR3 loop is CASSLGQGGTGELFF. The CDR3 nucleotides are TGTGCCAGCAGCTTAGGTCAGGGAGGCACCGGGGAGCTGTTTTTT. The V and J genes are TRBV5-4 and TRBJ2-2, with a tentative D call TRBD2 (6 bases). CDR3 size: 15 residues. V shed 2 bases and J shed 4 bases, with 12 bases lying between them. Per germline, CDR1 SGHNT and CDR2 YYREEE (reference sequence).

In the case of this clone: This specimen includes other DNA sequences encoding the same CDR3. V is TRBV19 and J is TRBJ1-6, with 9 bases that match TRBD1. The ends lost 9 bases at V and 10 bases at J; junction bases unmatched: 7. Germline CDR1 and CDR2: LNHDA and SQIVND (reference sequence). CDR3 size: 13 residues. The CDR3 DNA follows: TGTGCCAGCGGGACAGGGAACAGATCACCCCTCCACTTT. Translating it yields CASGTGNRSPLHF.

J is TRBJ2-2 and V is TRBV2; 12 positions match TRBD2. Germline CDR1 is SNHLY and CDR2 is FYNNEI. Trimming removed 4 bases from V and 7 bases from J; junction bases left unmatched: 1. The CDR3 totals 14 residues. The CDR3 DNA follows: TGTGCCAGCAGTGTGGGACTAGCGGGCGGGGAGCTGTTTTTT. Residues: CASSVGLAGGELFF.

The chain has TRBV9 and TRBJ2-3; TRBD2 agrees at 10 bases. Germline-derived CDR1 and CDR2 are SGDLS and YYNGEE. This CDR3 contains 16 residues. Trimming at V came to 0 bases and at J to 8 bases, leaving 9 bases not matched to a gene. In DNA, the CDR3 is TGTGCCAGCAGCGTAGATCGGGATAGCGGGAGGTCTACGCAGTATTTT. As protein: CASSVDRDSGRSTQYF.

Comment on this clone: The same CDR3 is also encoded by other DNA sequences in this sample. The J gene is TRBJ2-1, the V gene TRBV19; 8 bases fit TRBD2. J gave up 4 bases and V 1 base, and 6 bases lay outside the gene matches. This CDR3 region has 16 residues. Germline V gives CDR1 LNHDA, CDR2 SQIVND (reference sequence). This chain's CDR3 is CASSIGGTRPYNEQFF. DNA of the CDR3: TGTGCCAGTAGTATAGGCGGGACTAGGCCTTACAATGAGCAGTTCTTC.

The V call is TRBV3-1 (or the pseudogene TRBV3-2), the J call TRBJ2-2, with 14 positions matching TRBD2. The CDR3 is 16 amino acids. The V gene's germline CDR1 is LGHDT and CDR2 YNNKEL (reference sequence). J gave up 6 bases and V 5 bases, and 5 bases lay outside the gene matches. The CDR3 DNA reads TGTGCCAGCAGCTGGGGGACTAGCGGGAGTTCCGGGGAGCTGTTTTTT. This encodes CASSWGTSGSSGELFF.

CDR3 nucleotides: TGTGCCAGCACCGCCCGGGACAGGGGCTCACCCCTCCACTTT. Its translation is CASTARDRGSPLHF. The gene calls are TRBV6-5 and TRBJ1-6; 10 bases fit TRBD1. The length of the CDR3 is 14 residues. The V and J ends lost 7 bases and 10 bases, in that order; junction bases with no gene match: 7. In germline, CDR1 is MNHEY, CDR2 SVGAGI.

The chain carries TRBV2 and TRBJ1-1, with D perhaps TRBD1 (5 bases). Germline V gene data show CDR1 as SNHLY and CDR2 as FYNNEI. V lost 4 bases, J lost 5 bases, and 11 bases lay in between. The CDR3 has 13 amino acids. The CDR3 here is CASSVGRETEAFF. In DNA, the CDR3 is TGTGCCAGCAGTGTAGGCAGGGAAACTGAAGCTTTCTTT. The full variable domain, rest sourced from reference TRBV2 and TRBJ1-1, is EPEVTQTPSHQVTQMGQEVILRCVPISNHLYFYWYRQILGQKVEFLVSFYNNEISEKSEIFDDQFSVERPDGSNFTLKIRSTKLEDSAMYFCASSVGRETEAFFGQGTRLTVV.

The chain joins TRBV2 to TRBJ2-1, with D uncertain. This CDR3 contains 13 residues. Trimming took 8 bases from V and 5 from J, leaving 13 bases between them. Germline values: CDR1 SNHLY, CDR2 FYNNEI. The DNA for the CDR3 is TGTGCCAGCGAGGTCCTCCGTAACAATGAGCAGTTCTTC. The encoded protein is CASEVLRNNEQFF.

CDR3 protein: CASSQKINQPQHF. CDR3 DNA: TGTGCCAGTAGTCAGAAAATCAATCAGCCCCAGCATTTT. The chain combines TRBV19 with TRBJ1-5; D call uncertain. V shed 5 bases and J shed 3 bases, with 8 bases lying between them. The CDR3 totals 13 residues. The germline V gene encodes CDR1 LNHDA and CDR2 SQIVND (reference sequence).

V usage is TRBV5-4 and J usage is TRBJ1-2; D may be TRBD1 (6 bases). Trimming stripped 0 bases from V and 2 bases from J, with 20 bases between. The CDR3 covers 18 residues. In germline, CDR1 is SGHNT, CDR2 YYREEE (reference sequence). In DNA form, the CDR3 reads TGTGCCAGCAGCTTGGACCCCCTCCGGGACATGGAAAACTATGGCTACACCTTC. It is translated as CASSLDPLRDMENYGYTF. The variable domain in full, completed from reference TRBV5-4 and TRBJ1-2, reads ETGVTQSPTHLIKTRGQQVTLRCSSQSGHNTVSWYQQALGQGPQFIFQYYREEENGRGNFPPRFSGLQFPNYSSELNVNALELDDSALYLCASSLDPLRDMENYGYTFGSGTRLTVV.

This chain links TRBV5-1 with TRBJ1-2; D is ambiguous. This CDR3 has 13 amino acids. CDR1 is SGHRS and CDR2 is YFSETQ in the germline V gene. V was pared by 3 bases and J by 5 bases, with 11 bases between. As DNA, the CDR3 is TGCGCCAGCAGCTCGGCTACCGGGTATGGCTACACCTTC. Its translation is CASSSATGYGYTF. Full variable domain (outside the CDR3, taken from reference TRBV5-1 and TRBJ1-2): KAGVTQTPRYLIKTRGQQVTLSCSPISGHRSVSWYQQTPGQGLQFLFEYFSETQRNKGNFPGRFSGRQFSNSRSEMNVSTLELGDSALYLCASSSATGYGYTFGSGTRLTVV.

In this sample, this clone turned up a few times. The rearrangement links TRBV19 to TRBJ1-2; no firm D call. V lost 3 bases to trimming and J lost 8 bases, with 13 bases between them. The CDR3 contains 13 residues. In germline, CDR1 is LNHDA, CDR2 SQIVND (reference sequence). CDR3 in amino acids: CASSIAVSGGYTF. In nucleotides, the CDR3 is TGTGCCAGTAGTATCGCAGTTAGCGGCGGCTACACCTTC. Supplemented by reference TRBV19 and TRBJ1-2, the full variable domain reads DGGITQSPKYLFRKEGQNVTLSCEQNLNHDAMYWYRQDPGQGLRLIYYSQIVNDFQKGDIAEGYSVSREKKESFPLTVTSAQKNPTAFYLCASSIAVSGGYTFGSGTRLTVV.

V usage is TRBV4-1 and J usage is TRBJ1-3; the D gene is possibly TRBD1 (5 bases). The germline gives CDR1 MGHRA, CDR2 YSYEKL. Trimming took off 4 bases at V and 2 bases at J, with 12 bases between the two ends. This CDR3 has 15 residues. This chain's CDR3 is CASSRTGNAGNTIYF. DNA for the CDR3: TGCGCCAGCAGCCGAACAGGAAACGCTGGAAACACCATATATTTT.

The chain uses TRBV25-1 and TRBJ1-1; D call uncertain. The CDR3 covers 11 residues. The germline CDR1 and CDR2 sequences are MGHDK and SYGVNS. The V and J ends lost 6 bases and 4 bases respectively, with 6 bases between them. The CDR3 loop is CASRTATEAFF. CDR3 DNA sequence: TGTGCCAGCAGAACTGCCACTGAAGCTTTCTTT.